This record covers a single TCR beta chain. Its antigen is not identified. These data belong to a study of cytomegalovirus exposure and HLA in healthy donors. This PCR relied on a set of 60 Vbeta primers and 13 Jbeta primers. Clones were read by immunoSEQ multiplex PCR, and TCRdb kept only the in-frame ones, dropping some. The sample has about 150,000 clones, 75% to 85% seen once. CDR1 SEHNR and CDR2 FQNEAQ come from the germline V gene (reference sequence). V was trimmed by 2 bases and J by 6 bases, leaving 16 bases between them. The CDR3 loop spans 15 amino acids. Overall study results and limits: The majority of CMV-associated TCR beta chains were reported as apparently HLA-restricted in a later analysis. One variant, a missense change in DCLRE1C, was linked in a later analysis to TCR beta V- and J-gene trimming. A later examination showed that TCR association rates differed by HLA locus, with DRB1 most and HLA-C fewest.

The chain has TRBV7-9 and TRBJ1-1; no clear D gene. This receptor was identified in a woman aged 40 to 50 in good health and CMV-seronegative. Specimen: PBMCs. The DNA for the CDR3 is TGTGCCAGCAGCTTAATACTAGCCGGGAGGCCTGAAGCTTTCTTT. Its protein product is CASSLILAGRPEAFF.